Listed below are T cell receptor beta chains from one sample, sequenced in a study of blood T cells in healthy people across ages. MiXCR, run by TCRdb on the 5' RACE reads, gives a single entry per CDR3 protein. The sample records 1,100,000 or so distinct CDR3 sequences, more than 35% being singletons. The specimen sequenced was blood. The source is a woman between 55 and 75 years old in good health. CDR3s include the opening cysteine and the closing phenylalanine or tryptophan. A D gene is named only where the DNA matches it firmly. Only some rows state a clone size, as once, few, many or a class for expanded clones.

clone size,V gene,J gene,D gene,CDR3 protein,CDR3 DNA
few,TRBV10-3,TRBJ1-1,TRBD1,CAIRTGTGNTEAFF,TGTGCCATCAGGACCGGGACAGGGAACACTGAAGCTTTCTTT
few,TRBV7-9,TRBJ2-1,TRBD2,CASSTRSGSSYNEQFF,TGTGCCAGCAGCACGAGGAGCGGGAGCTCCTACAATGAGCAGTTCTTC
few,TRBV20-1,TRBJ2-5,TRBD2,CSARDSSSGRGETQYF,TGCAGTGCTAGAGATTCGTCCAGCGGGAGGGGGGAGACCCAGTACTTC
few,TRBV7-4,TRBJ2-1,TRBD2,CASRGLAGANEQFF,TGTGCCAGCCGAGGGCTAGCGGGAGCTAATGAGCAGTTCTTC
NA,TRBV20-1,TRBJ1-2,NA,CSARPRDAEGYGYTF,TGCAGTGCTAGGCCTAGGGACGCCGAGGGGTATGGCTACACCTTC
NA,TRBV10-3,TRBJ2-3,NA,CAISVLASTDTQYF,TGTGCCATCAGTGTACTCGCCAGCACAGATACGCAGTATTTT
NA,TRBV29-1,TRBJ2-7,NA,CSVEKADKISYEQYF,TGCAGCGTTGAAAAAGCGGACAAAATCTCCTACGAGCAGTACTTC
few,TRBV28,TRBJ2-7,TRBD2,CASRGGTSGILGEQYF,TGTGCCAGCAGGGGGGGGACTAGCGGGATATTGGGCGAGCAGTACTTC
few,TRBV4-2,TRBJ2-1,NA,CASRLAANNEQFF,TGTGCCAGCAGACTAGCCGCCAACAATGAGCAGTTCTTC
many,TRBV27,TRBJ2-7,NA,CASSSHPGRYEQYF,TGTGCCAGCAGCTCTCATCCGGGTCGCTACGAGCAGTACTTC
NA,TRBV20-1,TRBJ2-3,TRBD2,CSARDNWLAGADTQYF,TGCAGTGCTAGAGATAATTGGCTAGCGGGAGCAGATACGCAGTATTTT
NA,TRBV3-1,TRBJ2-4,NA,CASSQDTATEQYF,TGTGCCAGCAGCCAAGACACGGCCACGGAGCAGTACTTC
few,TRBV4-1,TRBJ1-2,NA,CASSQEGSSPYGYTF,TGCGCCAGCAGCCAAGAGGGGTCCTCGCCTTATGGCTACACCTTC
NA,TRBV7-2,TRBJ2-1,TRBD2,CASSLGLAGVFEQFF,TGTGCCAGCAGCTTGGGACTAGCGGGAGTGTTTGAGCAGTTCTTC
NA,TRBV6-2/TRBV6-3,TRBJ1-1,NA,CASSYSGYTEAFF,TGTGCCAGCAGTTACTCGGGTTACACTGAAGCTTTCTTT
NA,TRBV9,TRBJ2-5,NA,CASSRGDVNQETQYF,TGTGCCAGCAGCCGCGGGGACGTCAACCAAGAGACCCAGTACTTC
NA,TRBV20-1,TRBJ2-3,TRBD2,CSASPGGAETDTQYF,TGCAGTGCTAGCCCGGGGGGGGCCGAGACAGATACGCAGTATTTT
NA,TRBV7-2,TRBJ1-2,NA,CASSLGAGFYGYTF,TGTGCCAGCAGCTTAGGGGCGGGGTTCTATGGCTACACCTTC
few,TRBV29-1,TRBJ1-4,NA,CSVRFGAGEKLFF,TGCAGCGTCCGTTTCGGGGCTGGAGAAAAACTGTTTTTT
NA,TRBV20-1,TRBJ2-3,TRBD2,CSASSLAESGTQYF,TGCAGTGCTAGTTCCCTAGCGGAGAGCGGGACGCAGTATTTT
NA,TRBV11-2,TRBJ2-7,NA,CASEGDEQYF,TGTGCCAGCGAGGGGGACGAGCAGTACTTC
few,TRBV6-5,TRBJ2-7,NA,CASSYSGRGNYEQYF,TGTGCCAGCAGTTACTCCGGTCGGGGAAACTACGAGCAGTACTTC
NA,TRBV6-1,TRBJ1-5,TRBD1,CASSPTGQGAQPQHF,TGTGCCAGCAGTCCCACGGGACAGGGGGCTCAGCCCCAGCATTTT
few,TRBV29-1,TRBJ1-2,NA,CSVAGLGGYTF,TGCAGCGTTGCCGGGTTAGGCGGCTACACCTTC
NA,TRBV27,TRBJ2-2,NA,CASSLTATGELFF,TGTGCCAGCAGCCTGACAGCCACCGGGGAGCTGTTTTTT
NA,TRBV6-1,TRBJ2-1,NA,CASSAETYNEQFF,TGTGCCAGCAGTGCGGAAACCTACAATGAGCAGTTCTTC
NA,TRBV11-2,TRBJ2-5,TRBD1,CASSPGDSLQETRYF,TGTGCCAGCAGCCCAGGGGACAGCCTTCAGGAGACCCGGTATTTC
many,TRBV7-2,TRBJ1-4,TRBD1,CASSSSGFGTGAEKLFF,TGTGCCAGCAGCTCCTCCGGTTTCGGGACAGGGGCCGAAAAACTGTTTTTT
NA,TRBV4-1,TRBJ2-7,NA,CASSQVSGETYEQYF,TGCGCCAGCAGCCAAGTATCCGGCGAGACCTACGAGCAGTACTTC
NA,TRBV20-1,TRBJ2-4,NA,CSAIFGTTSNIQYF,TGCAGTGCTATATTCGGGACCACATCAAACATTCAGTACTTC
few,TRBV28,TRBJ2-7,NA,CASSPMWRVGSYEQYF,TGTGCCAGCAGCCCTATGTGGCGGGTCGGTTCCTACGAGCAGTACTTC
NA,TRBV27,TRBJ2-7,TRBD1,CASSPTGFFHYEQYF,TGTGCCAGCAGCCCGACAGGGTTTTTCCATTACGAGCAGTACTTC
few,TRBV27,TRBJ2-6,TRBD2,CASSSPGLAFGANVLTF,TGTGCCAGCAGTTCGCCGGGACTAGCGTTTGGGGCCAACGTCCTGACTTTC
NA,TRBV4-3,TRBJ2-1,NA,CASSLTSYSSYNEQFF,TGCGCCAGCAGCCTAACTAGTTATAGCTCCTACAATGAGCAGTTCTTC
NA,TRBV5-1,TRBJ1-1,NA,CASKGDVGAEAFF,TGCGCCAGCAAGGGGGACGTGGGAGCTGAAGCTTTCTTT
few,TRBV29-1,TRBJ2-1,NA,CSHKPREPYNEQFF,TGCAGCCATAAACCACGGGAACCCTACAATGAGCAGTTCTTC
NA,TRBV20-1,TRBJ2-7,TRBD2,CSASTTTSGVSYEQYF,TGCAGTGCTTCAACCACTACTAGCGGGGTATCCTACGAGCAGTACTTC
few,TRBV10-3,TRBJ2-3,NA,CATAAGTDTQYF,TGTGCCACAGCAGCCGGCACAGATACGCAGTATTTT
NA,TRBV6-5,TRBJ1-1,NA,CASSYSTPRSHTEAFF,TGTGCCAGCAGTTACTCGACCCCCAGGTCCCACACTGAAGCTTTCTTT
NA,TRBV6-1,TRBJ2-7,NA,CASSDTLVYEQYF,TGTGCCAGCAGTGATACACTAGTCTACGAGCAGTACTTC
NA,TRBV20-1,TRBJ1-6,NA,CSARDIGSSYNSPLHF,TGCAGTGCTAGAGATATCGGCAGCTCCTATAATTCACCCCTCCACTTT
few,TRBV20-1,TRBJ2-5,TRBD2,CSAEGGQETQYF,TGCAGTGCTGAGGGAGGGCAAGAGACCCAGTACTTC
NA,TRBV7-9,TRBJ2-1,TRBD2,CASSLVLSGAGYNEQFF,TGTGCCAGCAGCTTAGTTCTCAGCGGGGCGGGCTACAATGAGCAGTTCTTC
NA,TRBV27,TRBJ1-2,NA,CASSYRGENYGYTF,TGTGCCAGCAGTTATAGGGGGGAAAACTATGGCTACACCTTC
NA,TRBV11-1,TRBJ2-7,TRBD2,CASSLLSGRFDEQYF,TGTGCCAGCAGCTTATTGAGCGGGAGGTTCGACGAGCAGTACTTC